These 2 T cell receptor beta chains were all obtained from the same sample, sequenced in a study of blood T cell repertoires in COVID-19. Clones were read by immunoSEQ multiplex PCR, and TCRdb kept only the in-frame ones, dropping some. The sample carries 540,000 or so clones, around nine tenths recorded once. The sample was peripheral blood. These receptors came from a woman between 45 and 60 years old with COVID-19, enrolled during active disease.

V usage is TRBV28 and J usage is TRBJ1-6; 10 nucleotides agree with TRBD1. The J segment lost 9 bases and the V segment lost 5 bases, leaving 7 bases of the junction unmatched. The CDR3 covers 15 residues. The germline V gene encodes CDR1 MDHEN and CDR2 SYDVKM. This chain's CDR3 is CASSPPTGGVSPLHF. The CDR3 DNA reads TGTGCCAGCAGTCCCCCGACAGGGGGCGTTTCACCCCTCCACTTT.

This rearrangement joins TRBV10-3 to TRBJ1-5; TRBD1 aligns across 9 bases. Germline CDR1 is ENHRY and CDR2 is SYGVKD. Trimming cost V 5 bases and J 2 bases; bases outside gene matches: 7. The CDR3 loop spans 16 amino acids. CDR3 coding DNA: TGTGCCATCAGTCATACAGGGGGCGGGGGCAATCAGCCCCAGCATTTT. Translation: CAISHTGGGGNQPQHF.